Listed below are T cell receptor beta chains from one sample, sequenced in a study of molecular identifiers for immune sequencing clone quantification. TCRdb passed the PCR reads through MiXCR, listing each CDR3 protein once. This table has 490,000 or so distinct CDR3 sequences, 25% appearing once. Sequenced material: naive CD8+ T cells from blood, with Jurkat cell RNA spiked in. Receptors were obtained from a human donor in good health. Some libraries in this study had Jurkat cell RNA spiked in. The CDR3 runs from the conserved cysteine through the conserved F or W. The D gene is left open where the match is weak. Only part of the rows carry a size: once, few, many, or a class if the clone is expanded.

clone_size,j_call,d_call,v_call,cdr3_nt,cdr3_aa
few,TRBJ2-4,NA,TRBV6-2/TRBV6-3,TGTGCCAGCAGTCCCACAGGGTTGGTCAAAAACATTCAGTACTTC,CASSPTGLVKNIQYF
many,TRBJ2-1,NA,TRBV2,TGTGCCAGCAGTGAAGGCTGGGGCCAAACCCCTTACAATGAGCAGTTCTTC,CASSEGWGQTPYNEQFF
few,TRBJ2-7,TRBD1,TRBV7-6,TGTGCCAGCAGCTCGGCAGGGACAGGGTGGGGTGAGCAGTACTTC,CASSSAGTGWGEQYF
NA,TRBJ2-7,NA,TRBV18,TGTGCCAGCTCATCTCAAAACAGGGACCGCTCGGATCCGGAGCAGTACTTC,CASSSQNRDRSDPEQYF
once,TRBJ1-5,TRBD1,TRBV4-1,TGCGCCAGCAGCCATACACAGGGGGCGGTCCAGCCCCAGCGTTTT,CASSHTQGAVQPQRF
NA,TRBJ2-4,TRBD1,TRBV19,TGTGCCAGTACCGGACAGGGAGGCAAAAACATTCAGTACTTC,CASTGQGGKNIQYF
few,TRBJ2-3,NA,TRBV25-1,TGTGCCAGCAGTGAGTTGTCAGATACGCAGTATTTT,CASSELSDTQYF
NA,TRBJ2-3,NA,TRBV5-4,TGTGCCAGCAGCTCACGGGGGACTGGTGTGAAAGATACGCAGTATTTT,CASSSRGTGVKDTQYF
NA,TRBJ2-5,NA,TRBV9,TGTGCCAGCAGCGCGCGGGACATGAAAGAGACCCAGTACTTC,CASSARDMKETQYF
NA,TRBJ2-7,TRBD1,TRBV19,TGTGCCAGTACTCCGGGACAGGGGCTTTCCTACGAGCAGTACTTC,CASTPGQGLSYEQYF
NA,TRBJ2-3,NA,TRBV7-9,TGTGCCAGCAGCTTCCCAGGGGGGGCCTCCACAGATACGCAGTATTTT,CASSFPGGASTDTQYF
NA,TRBJ2-7,NA,TRBV30,TGTGCCTGGAGCCAGCCTGGAGGCGTAGCCTACGAGCAGTACTTC,CAWSQPGGVAYEQYF
NA,TRBJ2-1,NA,TRBV19,TGTGCCAGTAGTATGGACCCAAATATGGGTTACAATGAGCAGTTCTTC,CASSMDPNMGYNEQFF
many,TRBJ2-7,TRBD2,TRBV7-9,TGTGCCAGCAGCTTAGTGGCTAGCGGGAGTTACGAGCAGTACTTC,CASSLVASGSYEQYF
many,TRBJ2-7,NA,TRBV28,TGTGCCAGCAGTCCAGCGGACGGAGTCTCCTACGAGCAGTACTTC,CASSPADGVSYEQYF
few,TRBJ1-5,TRBD1,TRBV7-9,TGTGCCAGCAGCTCCGAGGGGACAGTTTTTGGCAATCAGCCCCAGCATTTT,CASSSEGTVFGNQPQHF
NA,TRBJ2-2,NA,TRBV6-2/TRBV6-3,TGTGCCAGCAGTTACGGTGGCGTCGGGGAGCTGTTTTTT,CASSYGGVGELFF
NA,TRBJ1-2,TRBD1,TRBV20-1,TGCAGTGCGGAGAGGGACAGCTATGGCTACACCTTC,CSAERDSYGYTF
many,TRBJ1-1,TRBD1,TRBV5-6,TGTGCCAGCAGCCAGGACAGGGGGTACACTGAAGCTTTCTTT,CASSQDRGYTEAFF
many,TRBJ1-1,NA,TRBV9,TGTGCCAGCAGCGTAGGCACAGGGACCACTGAAGCTTTCTTT,CASSVGTGTTEAFF
NA,TRBJ1-5,NA,TRBV11-3,TGTGCCAGCAGCTTCGCCGGGACGGCGAATAGCAATCAGCCCCAGCATTTT,CASSFAGTANSNQPQHF
NA,TRBJ2-7,NA,TRBV5-1,TGCGCCAGCAGTGTAGTGGGCGGGACGGCCTCCTACGAGCAGTACTTC,CASSVVGGTASYEQYF
many,TRBJ2-3,NA,TRBV19,TGTGCCACGTGGGGGGTGGTCACAGATACGCAGTATTTT,CATWGVVTDTQYF
NA,TRBJ2-7,NA,TRBV5-1,TGCGCCAGCAGCCTAGGGGGTCCCCACGAGCAGTACTTC,CASSLGGPHEQYF
few,TRBJ1-5,TRBD1,TRBV6-5,TGTGCCAGCAGTCGAGGACAGGGTGGCAATCAGCCCCAGCATTTT,CASSRGQGGNQPQHF
NA,TRBJ2-7,TRBD1,TRBV11-2,TGTGCCAGCGGGGACAGATCGTTCTACGAGCAGTACTTC,CASGDRSFYEQYF
NA,TRBJ2-7,TRBD1,TRBV3-1,TGTGCCAGCAGCCCCCGTTCAGGGGGCCCCTACGAGCAGTACTTC,CASSPRSGGPYEQYF
few,TRBJ2-3,TRBD2,TRBV6-5,TGTGCCAGCAGCAGCCAGCGGGAGTTGGGCACAGATACGCAGTATTTT,CASSSQRELGTDTQYF
NA,TRBJ2-7,TRBD1,TRBV27,TGTGCCAGCAGTGGAAGGACAGGGGGTATTTCCTACGAGCAGTACTTC,CASSGRTGGISYEQYF
NA,TRBJ2-1,NA,TRBV12-3/TRBV12-4,TGTGCCAGCAGCCTCGCTGAGGAGCAGTTCTTC,CASSLAEEQFF
NA,TRBJ1-2,NA,TRBV12-3/TRBV12-4,TGTGCCAGCAGTTTAGGGTCCGGCTACACCTTC,CASSLGSGYTF
NA,TRBJ1-4,NA,TRBV6-4,TGTGCCAGCAGTCCTACCGGGACCGGTAATGAAAAACTGTTTTTT,CASSPTGTGNEKLFF
NA,TRBJ2-3,NA,TRBV19,TGTGCCAGTAGTATAGTCGGCACTTCCACAGATACGCAGTATTTT,CASSIVGTSTDTQYF
NA,TRBJ1-5,TRBD1,TRBV24-1,TGTGCCACCAGTGAGTCGACAGGGGAGGGCAATCAGCCCCAGCATTTT,CATSESTGEGNQPQHF
many,TRBJ2-1,TRBD2,TRBV5-1,TGCGCCACCAATCCGGGACTAGCGGAGAACAATGAGCAGTTCTTC,CATNPGLAENNEQFF
few,TRBJ2-3,NA,TRBV28,TGTGCCAGCAGACTTGGGCAGTCGTCCACAGATACGCAGTATTTT,CASRLGQSSTDTQYF
NA,TRBJ2-3,NA,TRBV11-2,TGTGCCAGCAGCTTAGTGCCCGGCCAGCCCACAGATACGCAGTATTTT,CASSLVPGQPTDTQYF
few,TRBJ2-5,NA,TRBV12-3/TRBV12-4,TGTGCCAGCAGTCCATGGTCCGGCCGAGAGGAGACCCAGTACTTC,CASSPWSGREETQYF
many,TRBJ2-7,TRBD1,TRBV29-1,TGCAGCGTTGAAGACCGGACAGGGGACTACGAGCAGTACTTC,CSVEDRTGDYEQYF
NA,TRBJ2-5,TRBD2,TRBV3-1,TGTGCCAGCAGCCAAGATGTACTAGCGGGAGCCTTAGAGACCCAGTACTTC,CASSQDVLAGALETQYF